One sample yielded the 28 T cell receptor beta chains listed below, sequenced in a study of PD-1 blockade in classical Hodgkin lymphoma. Time point of the sample: cycle 4 day 1 (C4D1), after 6 weeks of nivolumab. All patients experienced relapse after autologous stem cell transplantation, and brentuximab vedotin exposure was variable. Method: immunoSEQ multiplex PCR; TCRdb's copy keeps in-frame clones and lacks some. The sample holds over 85,000 clones, under 95% seen once. The specimen comprised peripheral blood mononuclear cells (PBMCs), sampled before the fourth cycle of nivolumab. The receptors were gathered from a human donor with classical Hodgkin lymphoma.

The chain links TRBV11-2 to TRBJ2-5, with 7 nucleotides matching TRBD2. Germline V CDR1 and CDR2: SGHAT, FQNNGV. V shed 8 bases, J shed 2 bases, and the junction held 20 bases outside the gene matches. CDR3 length equals 18 residues. The CDR3 DNA is TGTGCCAGCGTACAAGGCGGGCCCGGCCGGGGGGAACAAGAGACCCAGTACTTC. This sequence encodes CASVQGGPGRGEQETQYF. The variable domain in full, completed from reference TRBV11-2 and TRBJ2-5, reads EAGVAQSPRYKIIEKRQSVAFWCNPISGHATLYWYQQILGQGPKLLIQFQNNGVVDDSQLPKDRFSAERLKGVDSTLKIQPAKLEDSAVYLCASVQGGPGRGEQETQYFGPGTRLLVL.

The V call is TRBV2, the J call TRBJ2-1; 10 bases are a match to TRBD2. CDR1 SNHLY and CDR2 FYNNEI come from the germline V gene. The V gene end was trimmed by 5 bases and the J gene end by 6 bases; junction bases not matched to a gene: 7. This CDR3 comprises 15 residues. The CDR3 sequence is CASSKRTSGSNEQFF. The CDR3 nucleotides are TGTGCCAGCAGTAAAAGGACTAGCGGTTCCAATGAGCAGTTCTTC.

The rearrangement joins TRBV27 to TRBJ2-1; D not resolved. CDR3 length: 12 amino acids. Germline values: CDR1 MNHEY, CDR2 SMNVEV (reference sequence). Trimming left V 7 bases short and J 3 bases short, with 7 bases between. This CDR3 reads CASTTSYNEQFF. The CDR3 nucleotides read TGTGCCAGCACCACCAGCTACAATGAGCAGTTCTTC.

This rearrangement joins TRBV27 to TRBJ2-7; 8 bases line up with TRBD2. Per the germline V gene, CDR1 is MNHEY and CDR2 is SMNVEV (reference sequence). V was pared by 6 bases and J by 3 bases, with 4 bases of the junction left unmatched. This CDR3 contains 13 residues. The CDR3 DNA is TGTGCCAGCAGCGTAGCGGGATTCTACGAGCAGTACTTC. It codes for CASSVAGFYEQYF.

J is TRBJ2-7 and V is TRBV7-5. TRBV7-5 is a known pseudogene. The CDR3 consists of 15 residues. The CDR3 loop reads CVRSLAGARSYEQYF. The DNA of the CDR3 is TGTGTCAGAAGCTTAGCCGGGGCGAGGTCCTACGAGCAGTACTTC.

The genes are TRBV5-1 and TRBJ1-1; D is unresolved. This CDR3 has 13 residues. CDR1 and CDR2 (germline): SGHRS, YFSETQ. The V and J ends lost 4 bases and 1 base respectively, with 8 bases between them. CDR3 residues: CASSPDKNTEAFF. The CDR3 DNA reads as TGCGCCAGCAGCCCCGACAAGAACACTGAAGCTTTCTTT.

The chain carries TRBV6-1 and TRBJ2-1; D could derive from TRBD1 or TRBD2 (5 bases each). Germline loops: CDR1 MNHNS, CDR2 SASEGT. There are 15 residues in the CDR3. V gave up 0 bases and J gave up 3 bases, with 9 bases separating them. The CDR3 region is CASSEAGALYNEQFF. The CDR3 nucleotides are TGTGCCAGCAGTGAAGCCGGGGCACTCTACAATGAGCAGTTCTTC.

The chain links TRBV29-1 to TRBJ2-7, with D tentatively TRBD2 (5 bases). Between the trimmed V and J ends, which lost 4 bases and 1 base, there was a span of 8 bases. Germline V gene sequence: CDR1 SQVTM, CDR2 ANQGSEA. The CDR3 covers 12 residues. The CDR3 here is CSVGGGSYEQYF. The CDR3, as DNA: TGCAGCGTTGGAGGCGGGTCCTACGAGCAGTACTTC.

The V and J genes are TRBV7-9 and TRBJ2-5; a weak D match, TRBD2 (5 bases). The length of the CDR3 is 13 residues. With 2 bases removed from V and 4 bases from J, the gap between germline ends came to 8 bases. The V gene's germline CDR1 is SEHNR and CDR2 FQNEAQ (reference sequence). CDR3 protein: CASSLTRRETQYF. CDR3 nucleotide sequence: TGTGCCAGCAGCTTAACTAGACGAGAGACCCAGTACTTC.

The chain is built from TRBV28 and TRBJ2-3; tentative D call: TRBD1 (5 bases). V was clipped by 3 bases and J by 6 bases, with 10 bases between them. CDR3 size: 13 residues. Germline CDR1 MDHEN, CDR2 SYDVKM. The CDR3 bases are TGTGCCAGCAGTTTCAGGGTAGTGGATACGCAGTATTTT. It translates to CASSFRVVDTQYF.

The rearrangement uses TRBV27 and TRBJ1-3; perhaps TRBD1 as D (5 bases). Trimming took 4 bases from V and 2 from J, leaving 9 bases between them. The CDR3 is 14 amino acids. CDR1 and CDR2 from the germline V gene are MNHEY and SMNVEV (reference sequence). The DNA of the CDR3 is TGTGCCAGCAGTTCAGGGACGGCTGGAAACACCATATATTTT. Protein: CASSSGTAGNTIYF.

The chain couples TRBV27 to TRBJ1-5; the D is unclear. This CDR3 is 14 amino acids long. CDR1 MNHEY and CDR2 SMNVEV come from the germline V gene (reference sequence). The V gene lost 5 bases and the J gene lost 0 bases, with 8 bases spanning the gap. The CDR3 coding sequence is TGTGCCAGCAGTCAGGAAAATAGCAATCAGCCCCAGCATTTT. It codes for CASSQENSNQPQHF.

Here the CDR3 reads CASSQDGVATEAFF. CDR3 coding DNA: TGCGCCAGCAGCCAAGATGGGGTGGCCACTGAAGCTTTCTTT. The chain couples TRBV4-1 to TRBJ1-1; D unresolved. Germline assignment: CDR1 MGHRA and CDR2 YSYEKL. This CDR3 comprises 14 residues. V was pared by 0 bases and J by 4 bases, with 9 bases between.

The count of this clone is one. Other DNA sequences in this specimen translate into the identical CDR3. The J gene is TRBJ2-5, the V gene TRBV6-5, with 7 bases lining up with TRBD1. CDR1 and CDR2 from the germline V gene are MNHEY and SVGAGI. The junction had 9 bases not matched to a gene; V was cut back by 6 bases and J by 5 bases. There are 14 residues in the CDR3. CDR3 in amino acids: CASSRQGTGETQYF. As DNA, the CDR3 is TGTGCCAGCAGCCGACAGGGAACCGGGGAGACCCAGTACTTC.

The chain links TRBV5-1 to TRBJ2-7; D perhaps matches TRBD2 (6 bases). CDR3 length: 16 amino acids. Germline values: CDR1 SGHRS, CDR2 YFSETQ. The ends were cut back, 2 bases at V and 1 base at J, with 16 bases in the middle. The CDR3 loop is CASSFREPTASYEQYF. The CDR3 nucleotides read TGCGCCAGCAGCTTCCGGGAGCCCACCGCTTCCTACGAGCAGTACTTC. The whole variable domain, remainder taken from reference TRBV5-1 and TRBJ2-7, is KAGVTQTPRYLIKTRGQQVTLSCSPISGHRSVSWYQQTPGQGLQFLFEYFSETQRNKGNFPGRFSGRQFSNSRSEMNVSTLELGDSALYLCASSFREPTASYEQYFGPGTRLTVT.

The rearrangement joins TRBV27 to TRBJ2-7; perhaps D is TRBD1 or TRBD2 (5 bases each). This CDR3 region has 15 residues. The V end was cut by 4 bases, the J end by 1 base, with 14 bases between. Germline V lookup: CDR1 MNHEY, CDR2 SMNVEV (reference sequence). The CDR3 loop is CASSSTGTASYEQYF. The CDR3 DNA follows: TGTGCCAGCAGTTCAACCGGGACGGCATCCTACGAGCAGTACTTC.

The V and J genes are TRBV9 and TRBJ2-1; 8 bases are a match to TRBD2. The CDR3 consists of 15 residues. The V gene end was trimmed by 3 bases and the J gene end by 8 bases; junction bases not matched to a gene: 10. Looked up from germline, CDR1 is SGDLS and CDR2 is YYNGEE. In nucleotides, the CDR3 is TGTGCCAGCAGCGGCGGGACTAGAGGACCCCATGAGCAGTTCTTC. The encoded protein is CASSGGTRGPHEQFF.

The J gene is TRBJ2-7, the V gene TRBV13, with 8 bases that match TRBD2. V dropped 5 bases and J dropped 9; count of bases not matched to a gene: 6. The germline gives CDR1 PRHDT, CDR2 FYEKMQ (reference sequence). This CDR3 comprises 12 residues. The CDR3: CASSTLAEGQYF. CDR3 coding DNA: TGTGCCAGCAGCACACTAGCGGAGGGGCAGTACTTC.

The V and J genes are TRBV10-2 and TRBJ2-7; possibly TRBD1 for D (6 bases). V dropped 11 bases and J dropped 3 bases, with 17 bases sitting between them. This CDR3 is built from 13 residues. Germline CDR1 reads WSHSY; CDR2 reads SAAADI. Written as DNA, the CDR3 is TGCGCCGGAAGTAGGGGGACAAACTACGAGCAGTACTTC. Encoded protein: CAGSRGTNYEQYF.

V gene TRBV15 combines with J gene TRBJ2-1; 11 bases line up with TRBD2. V gave up 5 bases and J gave up 4 bases; unmatched junction bases: 13. There are 18 residues in the CDR3. CDR1 and CDR2 (germline): LNHNV, YYDKDF (reference sequence). CDR3 sequence (DNA): TGTGCCACCAGCGGGGCACCGCCTCTAGCGGGAGGTTACAATGAGCAGTTCTTC. Translating it yields CATSGAPPLAGGYNEQFF.

J is TRBJ2-1 and V is TRBV27, with TRBD2 matching 10 bases. V was pared by 1 base and J by 9 bases, with 6 bases of the junction left unmatched. The germline CDR1 and CDR2 sequences are MNHEY and SMNVEV (reference sequence). This CDR3 has 15 amino acids. CDR3 bases: TGTGCCAGCAGTTTATTGGGGACTAGCGTCAGTGAGCAGTTCTTC. Translation gives CASSLLGTSVSEQFF.

The chain links TRBV5-1 to TRBJ1-1; D not resolved. The length of the CDR3 is 16 residues. Germline V gene lookup returns CDR1 SGHRS and CDR2 YFSETQ. Trimming removed 4 bases from V and 3 bases from J, with 19 bases in between. The CDR3 sequence: CASSPREERFYTEAFF. The DNA for the CDR3 is TGCGCCAGCAGCCCTCGGGAGGAGCGGTTTTACACTGAAGCTTTCTTT.

This chain joins TRBV5-1 and TRBJ2-7, with 12 bases identical to TRBD2. Germline CDR1 is SGHRS and CDR2 is YFSETQ. V was pared by 1 base and J by 6 bases, with 5 bases of the junction left unmatched. This CDR3 has 15 amino acids. The CDR3 spells CASSLTGLAGGEQYF. The CDR3, as DNA: TGCGCCAGCAGCTTGACGGGACTAGCGGGTGGCGAGCAGTACTTC. Looking up the rest from reference TRBV5-1 and TRBJ2-7 gives the full variable domain: KAGVTQTPRYLIKTRGQQVTLSCSPISGHRSVSWYQQTPGQGLQFLFEYFSETQRNKGNFPGRFSGRQFSNSRSEMNVSTLELGDSALYLCASSLTGLAGGEQYFGPGTRLTVT.

This rearrangement joins TRBV5-4 to TRBJ2-3; TRBD2 might be the D (6 bases). The germline gives CDR1 SGHNT, CDR2 YYREEE (reference sequence). The CDR3 extends over 15 amino acids. Trimming pared 0 bases from V and 4 bases from J, leaving 12 bases between. CDR3: CASSLGGVFADTQYF. The CDR3, as DNA: TGTGCCAGCAGCTTGGGGGGGGTATTCGCAGATACGCAGTATTTT.

The genes are TRBV19 and TRBJ2-6, with TRBD1 matching over 9 bases. The germline V gene encodes CDR1 LNHDA and CDR2 SQIVND (reference sequence). CDR3 size: 16 residues. V was pared by 4 bases and J by 4 bases, with 5 bases of the junction left unmatched. The CDR3 bases are TGTGCCAGTAGTACGACAGGGGGGCCAGGGGCCAACGTCCTGACTTTC. Residues: CASSTTGGPGANVLTF.

V gene TRBV7-8 combines with J gene TRBJ1-4, with 8 bases that match TRBD1. There are 15 residues in the CDR3. Germline CDR1 SGHVS, CDR2 FQNEAQ. The V segment lost 6 bases and the J segment 7 bases; nucleotides outside the gene matches: 10. CDR3 DNA sequence: TGTGCCAGCAGGCTCTCACAGGGGGTGGGTGAAAAACTGTTTTTT. Translated: CASRLSQGVGEKLFF.

This clone appeared once. The rearrangement links TRBV6-5 to TRBJ1-5, with a tentative D call TRBD1 (6 bases). This CDR3 is built from 14 residues. Germline CDR1 is MNHEY and CDR2 is SVGAGI. Trimming took off 0 bases at V and 5 bases at J, with 8 bases between the two ends. CDR3 DNA: TGTGCCAGCAGTTACTCGGGGACATATCAGCCCCAGCATTTT. Protein: CASSYSGTYQPQHF.

The genes are TRBV4-2 and TRBJ1-2, with D hard to call. Trimming cost V 4 bases and J 4 bases, with 10 bases left between them. The CDR3 extends over 13 amino acids. Looked up from germline, CDR1 is LGHNA and CDR2 is YNFKEQ. CDR3 DNA sequence: TGTGCCAGCAGCCCGGGCAGGACCTATGGCTACACCTTC. It encodes CASSPGRTYGYTF.